This entry concerns a single T cell receptor beta chain. Its antigen is not known. The authors ran a second PCR of about 6 to 11 cycles using a sample-barcoded 5' primer and a J-beta primer mix. Every cDNA molecule carried a tag from a template-switch adaptor bearing 12 random nucleotides. MiXCR, applied by TCRdb to the 5' RACE reads, yields one record per CDR3 protein. The sample consists of about 1.6 million distinct CDR3 sequences, almost 35% of them appearing once. This specimen comes from a study of blood T cells in healthy people across ages. Study results and caveats: Across samples, TCR beta diversity tracked strongly with naive T cell percentage. Greater diversity and more naive CD4+ cells were seen in long-lived donors than in aged donors.

CDR3 length equals 17 residues. The germline CDR1 and CDR2 sequences are MGHRA and YSYEKL. V was trimmed by 1 base and J by 0 bases, leaving 13 bases between them. Each sample gave at least 6.5 million isolated PBMCs. The chain combines TRBV4-1 with TRBJ2-1; the D gene is possibly TRBD2 (7 bases). The specimen was blood. The sequence was obtained from a young woman in good health. This chain's CDR3 is CASSQVGGGSSYNEQFF. CDR3 in DNA: TGCGCCAGCAGCCAAGTAGGGGGAGGGAGCTCCTACAATGAGCAGTTCTTC.